A single sample gave rise to the 20 T cell receptor beta chains below, sequenced in a study of OX40 agonist ivuxolimab in advanced cancers. TCRdb's table, derived via immunoSEQ multiplex PCR, lists solely in-frame clones and lacks some. The sample lists about 68,000 clones, over 80% occurring once. The sequenced sample was CD4+ or CD8+ T cells sorted from blood, obtained in a trial of the OX40 agonist ivuxolimab. The origin of the receptors is an adult with an advanced solid tumor such as melanoma, head and neck, liver or kidney cancer.

Regarding this clone: One end of the junction is discordant with germline, which a read error may explain. The gene calls are TRBV6-1 and TRBJ1-4; D unresolved. The CDR3 sequence is 16 residues long. Germline CDR1 and CDR2: MNHNS and SASEGT. The CDR3 DNA reads TGTGCCAGCAATGAAGAGTCCCGCCCCGATAATGAAAAACTGTTTTTT. It specifies CASNEESRPDNEKLFF.

This rearrangement joins TRBV5-4 to TRBJ2-1; 12 bases map to TRBD2. CDR3 size: 16 residues. Looked up from germline, CDR1 is SGHNT and CDR2 is YYREEE (reference sequence). Trimming cost V 4 bases and J 12 bases; bases outside gene matches: 14. This CDR3 is CASSQGGLAGRKAQFF. The CDR3 region has the DNA TGTGCCAGCAGCCAGGGTGGACTAGCGGGGCGCAAGGCGCAGTTCTTC.

V and J are TRBV19 and TRBJ1-2; no clear D. Per germline, CDR1 LNHDA and CDR2 SQIVND (reference sequence). This CDR3 has 14 residues. Trimming removed 5 bases at V and 0 bases at J, with 10 bases between. The CDR3 is CASSLGIANYGYTF. In DNA, the CDR3 is TGTGCCAGTAGTTTGGGGATCGCTAACTATGGCTACACCTTC.

This chain joins TRBV19 and TRBJ2-4; 7 nucleotides agree with TRBD2. This CDR3 comprises 15 residues. The germline V gene has CDR1 LNHDA and CDR2 SQIVND (reference sequence). V lost 8 bases, J lost 1 base, and 8 bases stayed unmatched. As DNA, the CDR3 is TGTGCCAGTTCCTTGGGGGGGGTGGCCAAAAACATTCAGTACTTC. Translating gives CASSLGGVAKNIQYF.

The chain links TRBV19 to TRBJ1-4; D ambiguous. The germline V and J ends were trimmed by 7 bases and 7 bases, with 25 bases remaining between them. The CDR3 extends over 17 amino acids. CDR1 is LNHDA and CDR2 is SQIVND in the germline V gene (reference sequence). The CDR3: CASTRAGTPLSAEKLFF. CDR3 nucleotides: TGTGCCAGTACCCGCGCGGGCACCCCTCTATCGGCTGAAAAACTGTTTTTT.

The chain recombines TRBV27 with TRBJ2-5; D may be TRBD1 (6 bases). Trimming shortened V by 1 base and J by 1 base, and 13 bases separated the two germline ends. Germline CDR1 is MNHEY and CDR2 is SMNVEV (reference sequence). The CDR3 sequence is 16 residues long. The CDR3 reads CASSLYWGRVQETQYF. The CDR3 nucleotides read TGTGCCAGCAGTTTATATTGGGGGCGGGTCCAAGAGACCCAGTACTTC.

The gene calls are TRBV19 and TRBJ1-4; unclear D gene. CDR1 and CDR2 (germline): LNHDA, SQIVND (reference sequence). The CDR3 spans 15 residues. V was shortened by 4 bases and J by 8 bases, with 17 bases between the two germline ends. CDR3 bases: TGTGCCAGTAGTAATTATGGGGAAGCAGGAGAAAAACTGTTTTTT. This translates into CASSNYGEAGEKLFF.

CDR3 bases: TGTGCCAGCAGTGAAGTCGGTCCCGAGCGGCCCCAGCATTTT. Its translation: CASSEVGPERPQHF. V gene TRBV6-1 combines with J gene TRBJ1-5; D gene unclear. Trimming took 1 base from V and 9 from J, leaving 13 bases between them. CDR1 is MNHNS and CDR2 is SASEGT in the germline V gene. CDR3 length equals 14 residues.

This clone was picked up a small number of times. The chain employs TRBV6-5 and TRBJ2-1; D perhaps matches TRBD2 (6 bases). V was cut by 6 bases and J by 7 bases, with 10 bases left in between. Germline V gene sequence: CDR1 MNHEY, CDR2 SVGAGI. The CDR3 has 12 residues. The chain's CDR3 is CASSGGWNEQFF. CDR3 coding DNA: TGTGCCAGCAGCGGAGGGTGGAATGAGCAGTTCTTC.

The gene calls are TRBV7-6 and TRBJ2-2; 7 bases fit TRBD1. This CDR3 comprises 19 residues. Trimming took 4 bases from V and 1 from J; bases not matched to a gene: 15. The germline gives CDR1 SGHVS, CDR2 FNYEAQ. The DNA for the CDR3 is TGTGCCAGCAGCTCGCCCCGGACAGGCGGACACAAGAACACCGGGGAGCTGTTTTTT. Encoded protein: CASSSPRTGGHKNTGELFF.

This chain connects TRBV9 to TRBJ1-6; 7 bases are a match to TRBD1. The CDR3 has 16 residues. The germline CDR1 and CDR2 sequences are SGDLS and YYNGEE. Germline trimming cut 3 bases from V and 8 bases from J; bases unmatched to any gene: 11. The CDR3 DNA reads TGTGCCAGCAGCGAAACACCCGGACAGGAGCATTCACCCCTCCACTTT. Amino acid sequence: CASSETPGQEHSPLHF.

This chain connects TRBV6-5 to TRBJ1-2; a possible D gene is TRBD1 (5 bases). The CDR3 has 15 residues. CDR1 and CDR2 (germline): MNHEY, SVGAGI. V lost 6 bases and J lost 8, with 22 bases in between. Here the CDR3 DNA reads TGTGCCAGCAGAATCCGGACACTTCCAGGGCACGGCTACACCTTC. It encodes CASRIRTLPGHGYTF.

This chain uses TRBV5-1 with TRBJ2-7, with TRBD2 as a possible D gene (6 bases). V lost 7 bases to trimming and J lost 0 bases, with 23 bases between them. CDR3 length equals 17 residues. Per the germline V gene, CDR1 is SGHRS and CDR2 is YFSETQ. The CDR3 DNA reads as TGCGCCAGCCCGAAGCCGGGGCTAGCGAAGAGCTCCTACGAGCAGTACTTC. Its protein is CASPKPGLAKSSYEQYF.

About this clone: Different DNA sequences within this sample yield the same CDR3. The CDR3 reads CASSLLETQYF. CDR3 nucleotide sequence: TGCGCCAGCAGCTTGTTGGAGACCCAGTACTTC. The rearrangement joins TRBV5-1 to TRBJ2-5, with unresolved D. This CDR3 is built from 11 residues. V lost 1 base and J lost 5, with 3 bases in between. Germline V lookup: CDR1 SGHRS, CDR2 YFSETQ.

The CDR3 coding sequence is TGTGCCACCAGCCCCCGGCGGGCCTATCTCTCCTACGAGCAGTACTTC. It encodes CATSPRRAYLSYEQYF. The gene calls are TRBV15 and TRBJ2-7; TRBD2 is a possible D gene (5 bases). The CDR3 runs to 16 residues. Per the germline V gene, CDR1 is LNHNV and CDR2 is YYDKDF (reference sequence). V gave up 5 bases and J gave up 0 bases, with 17 bases separating them. Drawing the rest from reference TRBV15 and TRBJ2-7, the complete variable domain is DAMVIQNPRYQVTQFGKPVTLSCSQTLNHNVMYWYQQKSSQAPKLLFHYYDKDFNNEADTPDNFQSRRPNTSFCFLDIRSPGLGDTAMYLCATSPRRAYLSYEQYFGPGTRLTVT.

The gene calls are TRBV6-6 and TRBJ1-1; no clear D gene. Germline V gene data show CDR1 as MNHNY and CDR2 as SVGAGI (reference sequence). V shed 6 bases and J shed 4 bases, with 15 bases lying between them. CDR3 length equals 14 residues. Here the CDR3 reads CASRPRVRFTEAFF. In DNA, the CDR3 is TGTGCCAGCAGGCCACGGGTAAGATTCACTGAAGCTTTCTTT.

The CDR3 DNA follows: TGTGCCAGTAGTGCCGCGGGACAGGGGAACTCTGGAAACACCATATATTTT. Translating gives CASSAAGQGNSGNTIYF. The gene calls are TRBV19 and TRBJ1-3, with TRBD1 matching 10 bases. The CDR3 covers 17 residues. The V segment lost 5 bases and the J segment 0 bases; nucleotides outside the gene matches: 7. CDR1 LNHDA and CDR2 SQIVND come from the germline V gene (reference sequence). Full variable domain (remainder filled in from reference TRBV19 and TRBJ1-3): DGGITQSPKYLFRKEGQNVTLSCEQNLNHDAMYWYRQDPGQGLRLIYYSQIVNDFQKGDIAEGYSVSREKKESFPLTVTSAQKNPTAFYLCASSAAGQGNSGNTIYFGEGSWLTVV.

The CDR3 region is CASSIGRVNTEAFF. The DNA for the CDR3 is TGTGCCAGTAGTATAGGCAGGGTGAACACTGAAGCTTTCTTT. V and J are TRBV19 and TRBJ1-1; possible D gene TRBD1, 5 bases. CDR1 and CDR2 from the germline V gene are LNHDA and SQIVND (reference sequence). This CDR3 comprises 14 residues. V was shortened by 1 base and J by 0 bases, with 6 bases between the two germline ends.

The chain joins TRBV18 to TRBJ2-3; D is possibly TRBD2 (7 bases). Trimming took 0 bases from V and 2 from J, leaving 12 bases between them. The CDR3 length is 16 residues. Germline values: CDR1 KGHSH, CDR2 LQKENI. CDR3 region: CASSPPSGGLTDTQYF. CDR3 coding DNA: TGTGCCAGCTCACCACCATCGGGGGGCCTCACAGATACGCAGTATTTT.

This clone was found once. The chain has TRBV10-3 and TRBJ1-5, with 8 positions matching TRBD1. Germline values: CDR1 ENHRY, CDR2 SYGVKD. Unmatched junction bases numbered 3, after V lost 6 bases and J lost 2 bases. The CDR3 totals 14 residues. The CDR3 DNA follows: TGTGCCATCAGAGGACAGGGAGGCAATCAGCCCCAGCATTTT. Protein product: CAIRGQGGNQPQHF.